This T cell receptor beta chain was observed in a study of T cells after yellow fever vaccination. General study results and limits: A faster peak, day 5 versus 15, was reached by the weaker secondary response. The booster saw the reappearance of most primary-vaccination clones (approximately 97% CD4, about 90% CD8).

Concerning this clonotype: What it binds is not known.

TCRdb re-derived calls from the 5' RACE reads in MiXCR, one entry per CDR3 protein. The table lists 400,000 to 650,000 distinct CDR3 sequences, about a fifth of them singletons. CDR3 size: 15 residues. CDR1 and CDR2 from the germline V gene are SGHTA and FQGNSA. V lost 5 bases, J lost 5 bases, and 18 bases lay in between. The chain employs TRBV7-2 and TRBJ1-1, with TRBD1 as a possible D gene (6 bases). This specimen was PBMCs, taken roughly 20 days after the first yellow fever vaccination. This receptor was taken from a young man who received the YFV17D yellow fever vaccine. The CDR3 reads CASSRDTRRGTEAFF. The CDR3 nucleotides read TGTGCCAGCAGCAGGGACACCCGTCGAGGGACTGAAGCTTTCTTT.